What follows are 28 T cell receptor beta chains derived from one specimen sequenced in a study of T cells after yellow fever vaccination. TCRdb used MiXCR to reprocess the 5' RACE reads, holding one entry per CDR3 protein. This table holds some 670,000 distinct CDR3 sequences, roughly 12% found once. The sequencing here drew on PBMCs, taken on the day of the yellow fever booster vaccination. Source of these receptors: a man in his thirties or forties who received the YFV17D yellow fever vaccine.

The V gene is TRBV24-1, the J gene TRBJ1-2; D ambiguous. CDR1 is KGHDR and CDR2 is SFDVKD in the germline V gene. This CDR3 spans 14 amino acids. The V gene lost 1 base and the J gene lost 6 bases, with 11 bases spanning the gap. CDR3 region: CATSDFLVNDGYTF. CDR3 DNA sequence: TGTGCCACCAGTGATTTCTTAGTAAACGATGGCTACACCTTC.

V is TRBV10-2 and J is TRBJ2-3, with 7 bases matching TRBD2. The CDR3 is 14 residues long. J was trimmed by 5 bases and V by 7 bases; bases with no gene match: 9. Per germline, CDR1 WSHSY and CDR2 SAAADI. This CDR3 reads CASTQAGVEDTQYF. The CDR3 DNA reads TGCGCCAGCACTCAGGCGGGGGTAGAAGATACGCAGTATTTT.

The chain recombines TRBV29-1 with TRBJ2-2; D gene unclear. This CDR3 comprises 14 residues. Between the trimmed V and J ends, which lost 0 bases and 5 bases, there was a span of 10 bases. CDR1 is SQVTM, CDR2 ANQGSEA, per germline. The CDR3 spells CSVEDEESTGELFF. CDR3 in DNA: TGCAGCGTTGAAGATGAGGAATCTACCGGGGAGCTGTTTTTT.

This chain links TRBV12-3 or TRBV12-4 with TRBJ2-1; D assignment may be TRBD1 or TRBD2 (6 bases each). CDR3 size: 16 residues. V shed 5 bases and J shed 5 bases, with 19 bases lying between them. The DNA of the CDR3 is TGTGCCAGCAGTGGGGGGCGGCTAGCCTACAACAATGAGCAGTTCTTC. It translates to CASSGGRLAYNNEQFF.

In this sample, this clonotype turned up many times. V gene TRBV6-2 or TRBV6-3 combines with J gene TRBJ2-3; a weak D match, TRBD1 (6 bases). The CDR3 has 15 amino acids. V lost 6 bases, J lost 2 bases, and 15 bases lay in between. Germline CDR1 is MNHEY and CDR2 is SVGEGT. This CDR3 is CASSPFRGSTDTQYF. As DNA, the CDR3 is TGTGCCAGCAGCCCCTTCAGGGGATCCACAGATACGCAGTATTTT.

This clonotype was observed a handful of times. V gene TRBV4-2 combines with J gene TRBJ2-3, with 13 bases aligning to TRBD2. Losses at the gene ends were 4 bases for V and 1 base for J; bases not matched to a gene: 11. This CDR3 is 19 amino acids long. The germline gives CDR1 LGHNA, CDR2 YNFKEQ. The DNA for the CDR3 is TGTGCCAGCAGCCCCCTCCGGACTAGCGGGAGCGGGGGCACAGATACGCAGTATTTT. Translation: CASSPLRTSGSGGTDTQYF.

This clonotype turned up a few times. The rearrangement uses TRBV20-1 and TRBJ2-7, with 10 bases lining up with TRBD1. This CDR3 is built from 14 residues. The trim removed 3 bases at V and 9 bases at J, leaving 11 bases unmatched. Germline V CDR1 and CDR2: DFQATT, SNEGSKA (reference sequence). The CDR3, as DNA: TGCAGTGCTAGCCCGACAGGGGGCATTTTCGGGCAGTACTTC. Protein: CSASPTGGIFGQYF.

This clonotype was observed a few times. The CDR3 spells CASSADAGTSSYNEQFF. In DNA, the CDR3 is TGTGCCAGCAGCGCTGACGCCGGGACTAGCTCCTACAATGAGCAGTTCTTC. This sequence joins TRBV7-9 and TRBJ2-1, with 8 bases matching TRBD2. This CDR3 contains 17 residues. CDR1 is SEHNR and CDR2 is FQNEAQ in the germline V gene (reference sequence). V lost 5 bases, J lost 0 bases, and 9 bases stayed unmatched.

This rearrangement joins TRBV7-3 to TRBJ2-1; 10 nucleotides agree with TRBD1. The V gene's germline CDR1 is SGHTA and CDR2 FQGTGA. The CDR3 length is 14 residues. Trimming at V came to 7 bases and at J to 8 bases, leaving 8 bases not matched to a gene. The DNA of the CDR3 is TGTGCCAGCACCTATCCGGGACAGGGGCATGAGCAGTTCTTC. It translates to CASTYPGQGHEQFF.

The rearrangement joins TRBV7-9 to TRBJ1-4; D might be TRBD1 (5 bases). The length of the CDR3 is 17 residues. Germline V gene sequence: CDR1 SEHNR, CDR2 FQNEAQ (reference sequence). V gave up 2 bases and J gave up 5 bases, with 18 bases separating them. This CDR3 reads CASSLKRVAQANEKLFF. The CDR3 coding sequence is TGTGCCAGCAGCTTAAAGCGGGTGGCACAGGCGAATGAAAAACTGTTTTTT.

The V call is TRBV18, the J call TRBJ2-1; D possibly corresponds to TRBD2 (5 bases). Germline lookup yields CDR1 KGHSH and CDR2 LQKENI. V shed 3 bases and J shed 6 bases, with 12 bases lying between them. The CDR3 totals 14 residues. This CDR3 reads CASSPKDWGNEQFF. The CDR3, as DNA: TGTGCCAGCTCACCTAAGGACTGGGGCAATGAGCAGTTCTTC.

The rearrangement links TRBV20-1 to TRBJ1-4; D call uncertain. CDR1 and CDR2 from the germline V gene are DFQATT and SNEGSKA (reference sequence). Trimming took 4 bases from V and 0 from J, leaving 9 bases between them. The CDR3 runs 14 residues. The CDR3 DNA reads TGCAGTGCTACCTTAGGATCAACTAATGAAAAACTGTTTTTT. Its protein product is CSATLGSTNEKLFF.

The V gene is TRBV5-5, the J gene TRBJ2-3; 9 bases fit TRBD1. CDR3 size: 16 residues. The V segment lost 2 bases and the J segment 7 bases; nucleotides outside the gene matches: 11. Germline V gene lookup returns CDR1 SGHKS and CDR2 YYEKEE (reference sequence). As DNA, the CDR3 is TGTGCCAGCAGCTTTCGGCTGGGACAGGGAATCAATACGCAGTATTTT. Its translation is CASSFRLGQGINTQYF. Filled out from reference TRBV5-5 and TRBJ2-3, the complete variable domain reads DAGVTQSPTHLIKTRGQQVTLRCSPISGHKSVSWYQQVLGQGPQFIFQYYEKEERGRGNFPDRFSARQFPNYSSELNVNALLLGDSALYLCASSFRLGQGINTQYFGPGTRLTVL.

This clonotype was seen more than once but under ten times. The V and J genes are TRBV20-1 and TRBJ2-3; 8 positions agree with TRBD2. V trimming: 3 bases; J trimming: 3 bases; junction bases outside the gene matches: 11. Germline lookup yields CDR1 DFQATT and CDR2 SNEGSKA (reference sequence). The CDR3 loop spans 16 amino acids. The CDR3 sequence is CSASPGRAPGTDTQYF. CDR3 sequence (DNA): TGCAGTGCTAGCCCCGGGAGGGCCCCCGGTACAGATACGCAGTATTTT.

In its sample, this clonotype was seen a few times. The chain employs TRBV7-8 and TRBJ2-5, with D maybe TRBD2 (7 bases). Germline-derived CDR1 and CDR2 are SGHVS and FQNEAQ. The CDR3 has 17 amino acids. Deletions cut 7 bases from V and 1 base from J, with 22 bases between. The CDR3 here is CASTIKNRASGQETQYF. CDR3 nucleotide sequence: TGTGCCAGCACCATAAAAAACAGGGCTAGCGGCCAAGAGACCCAGTACTTC.

The rearrangement links TRBV6-5 to TRBJ2-7, with D possibly being TRBD2 (6 bases). The CDR3 totals 14 residues. With 2 bases removed from V and 3 bases from J, the gap between germline ends came to 11 bases. CDR1 and CDR2 from the germline V gene are MNHEY and SVGAGI. The CDR3: CASSYGRGGYEQYF. In nucleotides, the CDR3 is TGTGCCAGCAGTTACGGGCGGGGAGGCTACGAGCAGTACTTC.

For this clonotype: Germline is not matched at one junction end, which may reflect a read error. This sequence joins TRBV7-2 and TRBJ2-4; D is ambiguous. The CDR3 runs 14 residues. CDR1 is SGHTA, CDR2 FQGNSA, per germline. CDR3 nucleotides: TGTGTCAGCAGCCCGTCCCTAGCCAAAAACATTCAGTACTTC. Its translation: CVSSPSLAKNIQYF. The whole variable domain, filled in from reference TRBV7-2 and TRBJ2-4, reads GAGVSQSPSNKVTEKGKDVELRCDPISGHTALYWYRQSLGQGLEFLIYFQGNSAPDKSGLPSDRFSAERTGGSVSTLTIQRTQQEDSAVYLCVSSPSLAKNIQYFGAGTRLSVL.

This clonotype has only a few counts. This chain connects TRBV3-1 to TRBJ2-5; no clear D gene. Deletions cut 0 bases from V and 6 bases from J, with 5 bases between. The CDR3 totals 12 residues. CDR1 and CDR2 from the germline V gene are LGHDT and YNNKEL (reference sequence). The DNA for the CDR3 is TGTGCCAGCAGCCAAGAAGCCAAGACCCAGTACTTC. Translating it yields CASSQEAKTQYF.

DNA for the CDR3: TGTGCCAGCAGCTTGGTGACGAGAGGGGCTTTCTTT. Translation: CASSLVTRGAFF. This chain uses TRBV7-2 with TRBJ1-1; D gene unclear. Germline V gives CDR1 SGHTA, CDR2 FQGNSA. V was shortened by 3 bases and J by 11 bases, with 13 bases between the two germline ends. The CDR3 spans 12 residues.

The V call is TRBV18, the J call TRBJ2-7, with D possibly TRBD2 on 6 matching bases. The CDR3 length is 15 residues. The germline V gene has CDR1 KGHSH and CDR2 LQKENI. Deletions cut 2 bases from V and 4 bases from J, with 15 bases between. The CDR3, as DNA: TGTGCCAGCTCACCATTTTTCGGCGGGGTATACGAGCAGTACTTC. As protein: CASSPFFGGVYEQYF.

The rearrangement links TRBV21-1 to TRBJ1-5; TRBD1 was called by the table and not checked on the DNA. TRBV21-1 is labeled a pseudogene. There are 22 residues in the CDR3. Here the CDR3 reads CASSKGAEPGQGQGKENQPQHF. The CDR3 DNA reads TGTGCCAGCAGCAAAGGAGCCGAACCGGGACAGGGACAGGGTAAGGAGAATCAGCCCCAGCATTTT.

A few counts support this clonotype. V and J are TRBV9 and TRBJ1-3; the D is unclear. The CDR3 covers 13 residues. Trimming took 4 bases from V and 8 from J, leaving 13 bases between them. Per germline, CDR1 SGDLS and CDR2 YYNGEE. Here the CDR3 reads CASSKMTSDTIYF. The CDR3 DNA is TGTGCCAGCAGCAAGATGACGTCAGACACCATATATTTT.

This clonotype was counted a single time. The chain combines TRBV20-1 with TRBJ2-4; D is perhaps TRBD2 (7 bases). The CDR3 totals 14 residues. The V end lost 6 bases, the J end lost 10 bases, and 22 bases lay between the germline ends. In germline, CDR1 is DFQATT, CDR2 SNEGSKA (reference sequence). In DNA, the CDR3 is TGCAGTGCCCCCGCCCTAGGGGGGGTGGGAATTCAGTACTTC. This encodes CSAPALGGVGIQYF.

The chain uses TRBV14 and TRBJ1-5; D uncertain. Germline V gives CDR1 SGHDN, CDR2 FVKESK. Trimming stripped 6 bases from V and 6 bases from J, with 12 bases between. The CDR3 extends over 13 amino acids. Written as DNA, the CDR3 is TGTGCCAGCAGTCGTATGATGGGTCAGCCCCAGCATTTT. Translating gives CASSRMMGQPQHF.

The chain uses TRBV6-6 and TRBJ1-2; D remains ambiguous. Trimming cost V 7 bases and J 6 bases, with 15 bases left between them. CDR3 length: 13 amino acids. Germline lookup yields CDR1 MNHNY and CDR2 SVGAGI (reference sequence). This CDR3 is CASTEKGLNGYTF. In DNA form, the CDR3 reads TGTGCCAGCACCGAAAAAGGCCTAAATGGCTACACCTTC.

This clonotype was counted between two and nine times. Its ends do not fully match the called genes, so a read error is possible. This chain links TRBV7-7 with TRBJ2-1; tentative D call: TRBD2 (5 bases). Germline loops: CDR1 SSHAT, CDR2 FNYEAQ (reference sequence). This CDR3 spans 15 amino acids. The CDR3: CASSPVGSPYNEQFF. The CDR3 DNA sequence: TGTGCTAGCAGCCCCGTAGGGAGCCCCTACAATGAGCAGTTCTTC.

This clonotype has only a few counts. This sequence joins TRBV5-1 and TRBJ2-1, with 10 bases matching TRBD2. Germline-derived CDR1 and CDR2 are SGHRS and YFSETQ. The CDR3 covers 16 residues. With 0 bases clipped from V and 6 bases from J, the junction kept 6 bases outside the gene matches. CDR3 in amino acids: CASSLGLAGEGNEQFF. Written as DNA, the CDR3 is TGCGCCAGCAGCTTGGGCCTAGCGGGAGAAGGCAATGAGCAGTTCTTC.

This clonotype has just a few counts. CDR3 nucleotides: TGCAGCGTTGGGGCCCCCGCCCGCACAGATACGCAGTATTTT. It yields the protein CSVGAPARTDTQYF. The genes are TRBV29-1 and TRBJ2-3; no clear D gene. V lost 4 bases to trimming and J lost 1 base, with 12 bases between them. The CDR3 consists of 14 residues. Looked up from germline, CDR1 is SQVTM and CDR2 is ANQGSEA.